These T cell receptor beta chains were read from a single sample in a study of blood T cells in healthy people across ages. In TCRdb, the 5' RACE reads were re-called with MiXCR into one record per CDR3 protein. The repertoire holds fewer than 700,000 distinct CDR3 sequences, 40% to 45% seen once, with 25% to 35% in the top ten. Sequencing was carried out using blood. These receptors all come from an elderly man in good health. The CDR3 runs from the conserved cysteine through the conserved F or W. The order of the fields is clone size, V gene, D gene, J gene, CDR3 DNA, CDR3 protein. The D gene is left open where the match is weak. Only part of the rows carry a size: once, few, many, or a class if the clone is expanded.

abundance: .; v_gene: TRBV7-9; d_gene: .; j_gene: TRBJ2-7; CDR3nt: TGTGCCAGCAGCCGACGACCGGGAGAAGGTGGATCTCCCCTCTACGAGCAGTACTTC; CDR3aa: CASSRRPGEGGSPLYEQYF
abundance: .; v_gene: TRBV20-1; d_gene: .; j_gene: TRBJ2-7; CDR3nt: TGCAGTGCTAGGGTGCTACCTCCTTCCTACGAGCAGTACTTC; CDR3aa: CSARVLPPSYEQYF
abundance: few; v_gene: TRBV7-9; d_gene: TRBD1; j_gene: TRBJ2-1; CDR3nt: TGTGCCAGCAGCTCGCCGGGACAGGTACGAGAGCAGTTCTTC; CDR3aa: CASSSPGQVREQFF
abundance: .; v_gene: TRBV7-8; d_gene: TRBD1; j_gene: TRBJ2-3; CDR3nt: TGTGCCAGCAGCCTCCGGGACAGGGATTGGGCTAGCACAGATACGCAGTATTTT; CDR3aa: CASSLRDRDWASTDTQYF
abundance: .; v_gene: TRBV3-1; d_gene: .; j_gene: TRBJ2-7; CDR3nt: TGTGCCAGCAGCCAAATGACAGAGTCCTACGAGCAGTACTTC; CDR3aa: CASSQMTESYEQYF
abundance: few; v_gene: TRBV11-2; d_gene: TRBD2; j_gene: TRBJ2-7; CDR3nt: TGTGCCAGCAGCGCGAGCGGGAGATATTACGAGCAGTACTTC; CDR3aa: CASSASGRYYEQYF
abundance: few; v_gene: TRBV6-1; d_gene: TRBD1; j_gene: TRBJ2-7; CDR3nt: TGTGCCAGCATAGATGGCCGGACAGGGGTTCGGGAGCAGTACTTC; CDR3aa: CASIDGRTGVREQYF
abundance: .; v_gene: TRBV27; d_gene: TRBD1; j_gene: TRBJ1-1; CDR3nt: TGTGCCAGTCAGGGACAGGGGAACACTGAAGCTTTCTTT; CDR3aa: CASQGQGNTEAFF
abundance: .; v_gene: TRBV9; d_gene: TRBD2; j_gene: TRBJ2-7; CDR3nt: TGTGCCAGCAGCGCAGGAGGACTAGCGGACTACGAGCAGTACTTC; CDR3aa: CASSAGGLADYEQYF
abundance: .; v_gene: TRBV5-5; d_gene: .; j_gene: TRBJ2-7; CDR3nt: TGTGCCAGCAGCTTGCGTGGTAGCGGATTTACCTACGAGCAGTACTTC; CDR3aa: CASSLRGSGFTYEQYF
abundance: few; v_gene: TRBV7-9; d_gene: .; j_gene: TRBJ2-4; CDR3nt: TGTGCCAGCAGCTTAGGCCATGAGGTGGACATTCAGTACTTC; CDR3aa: CASSLGHEVDIQYF
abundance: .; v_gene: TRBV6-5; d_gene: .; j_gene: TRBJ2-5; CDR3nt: TGTGCCAGCAGTCGGAGCTTTGGTCAAGAGACCCAGTACTTC; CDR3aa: CASSRSFGQETQYF
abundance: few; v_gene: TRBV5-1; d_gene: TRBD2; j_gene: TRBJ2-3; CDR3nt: TGCGCCAGCAGCCCGATAGCGGGGGGTCGGTCAGATACGCAGTATTTT; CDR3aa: CASSPIAGGRSDTQYF
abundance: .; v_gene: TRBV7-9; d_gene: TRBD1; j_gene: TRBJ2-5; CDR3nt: TGTGCCAGCAGCCGCCCTGAAGGGGGCGTCGAGACCCAGTACTTC; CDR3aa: CASSRPEGGVETQYF
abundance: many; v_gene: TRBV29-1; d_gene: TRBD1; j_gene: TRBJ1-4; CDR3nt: TGCAGCGTCGGGACCGGGACAGGATACCGTGAAAAACTGTTTTTT; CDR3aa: CSVGTGTGYREKLFF
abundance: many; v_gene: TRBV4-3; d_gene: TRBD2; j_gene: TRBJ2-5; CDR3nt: TGCGCCAGCAGCCCTACTAGTCGGGAGGGAGAGACCCAGTACTTC; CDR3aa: CASSPTSREGETQYF
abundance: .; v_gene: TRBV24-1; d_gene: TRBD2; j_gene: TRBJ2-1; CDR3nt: TGTGCCACCAGTGACGCTGGGACTAGCGGGAGGGAGCAGTTCTTC; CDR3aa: CATSDAGTSGREQFF
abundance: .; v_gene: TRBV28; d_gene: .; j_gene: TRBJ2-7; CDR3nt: TGTGCCAGCACCCCGACTGTAAATTCCTACGAGCAGTACTTC; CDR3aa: CASTPTVNSYEQYF
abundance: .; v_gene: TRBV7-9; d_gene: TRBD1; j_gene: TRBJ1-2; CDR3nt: TGTGCCAGCAGCTCCCACGGACAGGATCTCTATGGCTACACCTTC; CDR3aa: CASSSHGQDLYGYTF
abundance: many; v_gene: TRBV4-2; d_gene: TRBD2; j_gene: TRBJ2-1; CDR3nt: TGTGCCAGCAGCCTAGGCGGGAGGCAGGGCAATGAGCAGTTCTTC; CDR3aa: CASSLGGRQGNEQFF
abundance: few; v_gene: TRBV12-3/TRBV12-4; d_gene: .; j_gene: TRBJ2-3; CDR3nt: TGTGCCAGCAGTTCTTCCCGCACAGATACGCAGTATTTT; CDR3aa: CASSSSRTDTQYF
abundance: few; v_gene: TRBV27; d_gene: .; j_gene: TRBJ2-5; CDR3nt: TGTGCCAGCAGAAGAAGTCCCGCACAAGAGACCCAGTACTTC; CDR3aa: CASRRSPAQETQYF
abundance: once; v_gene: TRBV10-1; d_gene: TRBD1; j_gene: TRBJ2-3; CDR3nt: TGCGCCAGCAGTACACTCGGGACAGGACCAGATACGCAGTATTTT; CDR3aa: CASSTLGTGPDTQYF
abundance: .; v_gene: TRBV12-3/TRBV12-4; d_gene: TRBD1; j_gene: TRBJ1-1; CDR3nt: TGTGCCAGCACTTCACAGGGGGCGCGGACTGAAGCTTTCTTT; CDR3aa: CASTSQGARTEAFF
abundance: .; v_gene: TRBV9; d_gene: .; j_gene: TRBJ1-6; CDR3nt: TGTGCCAGCGGCGTAGACAGGCTCCCAGGCAATTCACCCCTCCACTTT; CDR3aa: CASGVDRLPGNSPLHF
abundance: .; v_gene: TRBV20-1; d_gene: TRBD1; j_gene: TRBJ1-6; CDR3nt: TGCAGTGCTTCACAGGGGGGCGGTAATTCACCCCTCCACTTT; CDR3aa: CSASQGGGNSPLHF
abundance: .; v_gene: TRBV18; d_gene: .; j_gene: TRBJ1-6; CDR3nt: TGTGCCAGTGGGGGATCCGTCGGGAATTCACCCCTCCACTTT; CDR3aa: CASGGSVGNSPLHF
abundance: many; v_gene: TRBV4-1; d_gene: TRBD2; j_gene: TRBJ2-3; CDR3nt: TGCGCCAGCAGCCAACTGGGACTAAGTACAGATACGCAGTATTTT; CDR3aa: CASSQLGLSTDTQYF